This TCR beta chain derives from a study of cytomegalovirus exposure and HLA in healthy donors listed by TCRdb under 2017. At the level of the whole study: According to an earlier analysis of a few hundred of the donors, about 180 million T cells yielded 100 million or so unique TCR beta sequences and approximately 280 Gb of sequence data. Besides the first cohort of under 700 subjects, a separate validation cohort made up of 90 to 150 different subjects was used. The study was designed to test whether signatures of past pathogen exposure could be identified by cataloging public T cell receptors. The T cell repertoires of 670 or so subjects were profiled by immunosequencing and related to cytomegalovirus serostatus. Roughly 5 DR-DQ haplotypes were treated as single units for association and clustering because of strong linkage in the cohort. HLA typing covered class I and class II loci at four-digit resolution. High-throughput TCR immunosequencing, statistical association of individual TCRs with disease status, and machine learning were combined to predict cytomegalovirus infection status. Roughly 300 gigabases of sequencing data and approximately 85 million unique TCR sequences were included in an early release covering about 620 HLA-typed donors. Alongside the repertoire data, information on donor age, sex, ethnicity and CMV serostatus was compiled. Among over 350 genotyped donors of the cohort, an average of approximately 240,000 unique TCR beta nucleotide sequences were sequenced per donor, roughly 20% of them non-productive. Of the roughly 390 genotyped donors, approximately 82% fell in the genetic ancestry cluster associated with self-reported Caucasian donors. Rather than drawing on any new phenotypic data, the later analysis identified candidate immune exposures from TCR beta sequences and the way those sequences occurred across donors. The number of typed donors differed by locus: about 629-640 for A, B, C, DRB1 and DQB1; about 520 for DQA1; 606 for DPA1; and approximately 450 for DPB1. An earlier analysis of around 580 of the donors used high-throughput TCR beta sequencing to judge whether each TCR beta V gene segment behaved as functional or pseudogenic. Every repertoire in the discovery cohort had been generated on one and the same sequencing platform. A later analysis re-analyzed previously published TCR beta repertoires from 500 to 700 donors and added high-resolution HLA genotyping to study TCR occurrence patterns. In a later genetic analysis, genome-wide SNP genotypes for about three fifths of the roughly 670 donors were used, and that subset was treated as a discovery cohort.

Library creation used the immunoSEQ multiplex PCR assay. For the multiplex PCR, a mixture combining 60 forward primers for TCR Vbeta segments and 13 reverse primers for TCR Jbeta segments was used. The CDR3 region of rearranged TCR beta genes was amplified from genomic DNA with a multiplex PCR assay. The Illumina HiSeq System was used to sequence the amplified TCR beta libraries as 87-base-pair reads. On the authors' methods: A later analysis tallied about 77 million unique TCR beta chains across the 700 or so repertoires, and about 10 million of those chains were shared by two or more donors. To remove PCR and sequencing errors, raw reads were error-corrected and collapsed into unique sequences using a nearest-neighbor algorithm that merged closely related sequences. CDR3 sequences were aligned to IMGT reference sequences to assign V, D and J gene segments. For a sequence to be retained, at least a six-nucleotide match to both a V gene segment and a J gene segment was required. Rearrangements were classified as productive when the CDR3 lacked stop codons and remained in frame with V and J, and all other rearrangements were classified as non-productive. CDR3 was defined by IMGT convention, running from the second conserved V-encoded cysteine to the conserved J-encoded phenylalanine. Sequences without an unambiguous match to a single V gene segment were excluded from the earlier analysis of 450 to 750 of the donors. In an earlier analysis of around 590 of the donors, a V segment was called functional when productive rearrangements were above 56.7%, and segregating when the standard deviation between donors exceeded 5%. A statistical classification framework was built for diagnosing cytomegalovirus status from the catalog of TCR beta chain sequences. V and J gene assignment, in a later analysis, came from comparing TCR nucleotide sequences with IMGT/GENE-DB human TR gene sequences. Using the TCRdist pipeline, a later analysis assigned CDR3 sequences along with most-parsimonious VDJ recombination scenarios. In a later analysis, each TCR beta chain was defined by its CDR3 amino acid sequence together with its V-gene family, and reads lacking a unique V-gene family were excluded. As a way to deal with suspected cross-contamination and a sequencing artifact, a later analysis dropped roughly 600 nucleotide sequences that were highly shared and had low generation probability. For each public chain, a later analysis derived a clonal expansion index from normalized ranks of inferred template counts within each repertoire. In a later analysis, generation probabilities were computed with a VDJ recombination model fitted to out-of-frame rearrangements, and the resulting probabilities were checked against IGoR. In a later analysis, hypergeometric tests were used to score TCR-TCR, TCR-HLA and TCR-CMV co-occurrence, with a repertoire-size bias correction applied to TCR pairs. A later analysis estimated false discovery rates by permuting HLA or CMV assignments 20 times. In a later analysis, co-occurring TCRs were grouped using DBSCAN, with TCRdist sequence similarity added in when clustering inside HLA-allele-positive subsets. Repertoires with fewer than 30,000 or more than 120,000 public chains were left out of co-occurrence clustering, as were about five repertoires with anomalous nucleotide sharing. TCRdb's version of the immuneACCESS table is confined to in-frame rearrangements and falls short of the full clone set. An unresolved V gene accounts for under half of the shortfall where checked; the remainder is of unknown origin. The V and J calls and clone size were taken over from that table, and D and trimming were inferred from the DNA. Counted in this sample were approximately 100,000 clones; about three quarters of them appeared once. The top ten hold approximately 14% of the sample.

Via the germline V gene, CDR1 is SGHTA and CDR2 FQGNSA. From the cysteine up to the phenylalanine, the CDR3 has a length of 16 residues. Only CDR3 DNA is held: 48 bases, read in frame from base 1. The V and J ends are trimmed by 3 bases and 2 bases, leaving 16 bases between them. For this clone: Its antigen has not been determined. Base qualities were left out, and no much larger clone turns up one base away.

In total, roughly 670 healthy bone marrow donors made up the cohort. At the time of sampling, every cohort member was nominally healthy, though immune exposures that went unrecorded were likely present. The donor tested CMV seropositive, placing the donor among the roughly 270 seropositive members of the cohort. A peripheral blood sample was provided by each donor, and peripheral blood mononuclear cells were used for TCR beta sequencing. Genomic DNA extraction from the blood cell samples was performed with the Qiagen DNeasy Blood Extraction Kit. The study at large found these results: A total of 150 or so TCR beta chains were listed by the study as associated with cytomegalovirus. A later analysis found that HLA-associated TCR beta chains were more clonally expanded and had lower generation probabilities than equally common non-associated chains. The authors suggested that the approach could potentially be generalized to other disease states and immunological phenotypes. A later genetic analysis reported fewer N-insertions in productive TCRs among donors in an Asian-associated ancestry cluster than the approximately 700-donor mean. This cohort had only TCR beta chains sequenced, and the lack of alpha or paired-chain data limited which features could be detected. Correlated functional status among segregating V segments might reflect linkage disequilibrium, but an unknown experimental factor could not be ruled out. In a later genetic analysis, a missense DCLRE1C variant was associated with V-gene and J-gene trimming of TCR beta chains, and the association was replicated in an independent cohort. The earlier analysis of almost 600 of the donors excluded fewer than 20 rarely observed V segments, including chromosome 9 orphons, because counts were too low. Because HLA typing was unavailable for some donors at each locus, only the typed subset was used in association tests. In a later analysis, the rate of TCR association differed among HLA loci, with DRB1 alleles having the most associated TCRs and HLA-C alleles having the fewest. In both the original and validation cohorts, the classifier was reported to diagnose cytomegalovirus status with high specificity and sensitivity. A later analysis associated 15,000 or so TCR beta sequences with specific HLA alleles at a false discovery rate of 0.05. An earlier analysis of approximately 500 of the donors showed that most TCR beta V segments appeared in productive rearrangements either about 87% or about 30% of the time, which broadly matched IMGT annotations. Roughly uniform sequencing depth across donors was assumed in presence/absence analyses, although this assumption may not hold. A later analysis reported that several top co-occurrence clusters appeared linked to parvovirus B19, influenza, CMV and Epstein-Barr virus. A further reported finding was that TCR beta sequences accurately predicted the HLA-A and HLA-B alleles for most subjects in the first cohort. The only immune exposure information available for the cohort was CMV serostatus. A later analysis found that most CMV-associated TCR beta chains appeared HLA-restricted, with HLA associations seemingly driven largely by CMV exposure. A cluster of highly shared sequence variants was judged likely to represent a technical artifact of the sequencing pipeline. When HLA alleles, especially DR and DQ, strongly co-occurred, attributing TCR associations to individual alleles was difficult. Because the 87-base-pair reads could not distinguish some IMGT-functional V segments, including TRBV6-2 and TRBV6-3, those segments were excluded. Most TCR sequences were observed very rarely across donors, whereas some public TCRs were present in many individuals. In vitro tests confirmed that a few of the cytomegalovirus-associated TCR beta chains recognize cytomegalovirus antigens.

The V and J genes are TRBV7-2 and TRBJ1-2, and TRBD1 may be the D gene, going by 5 matching bases. This receptor was taken from a male donor in good health and CMV-seropositive. What was sequenced was PBMCs. The CDR3 reads as follows: CASSFDYRSLNYGYTF. The DNA is TGTGCCAGCAGCTTTGATTACAGGAGTTTGAACTATGGCTACACCTTC.